The TCR beta chain under discussion was sequenced for a study of cytomegalovirus exposure and HLA in healthy donors. In the case of this clone: Its antigen is unidentified.

It was with 60 Vbeta and 13 Jbeta primers that the PCR ran. Some clones are missing from TCRdb's copy, which holds only in-frame ones; the method was immunoSEQ multiplex PCR. The sample yields about 76,000 clones, over 60% seen once. Overall study findings and caveats: Clonal expansion, a later analysis showed, was greater in HLA-associated TCR beta chains than in equally common others. It is likely that the observed cluster of highly shared sequence variants was a sequencing artifact. It was reportedly the case that the classifier diagnosed cytomegalovirus status with high specificity and sensitivity.

V gave up 1 base and J gave up 0 bases, with 11 bases separating them. The CDR3 is made up of 16 amino acids. The germline gives CDR1 MRHNA, CDR2 SNTAGT. The sequenced sample was PBMCs. The TCR sequence derives from a woman aged 40 to 50 in good health and CMV-seropositive. The rearrangement joins TRBV6-4 to TRBJ2-3; a weak D match, TRBD2 (6 bases). The CDR3 sequence is CASSDFGDSSTDTQYF. Written as DNA, the CDR3 is TGTGCCAGCAGTGACTTCGGGGACTCTAGCACAGATACGCAGTATTTT.